The rows below give T cell receptor beta chains drawn from one sample of a study of response to subunit inactivated influenza vaccine. TCRdb re-called the RT-PCR reads with MiXCR, one entry per CDR3 protein. The table lists 170,000 or so distinct CDR3 sequences, about 10% of them singletons, with roughly 36% in the top ten. Specimen: CD8+ T cells sorted from PBMCs, collected less than 25 months after vaccination. The receptors here all came from a man aged 50 to 75 who received an inactivated influenza vaccine. Each CDR3 is given with its conserved first and last residue. The order of the fields is D gene, J gene, V gene, clone size, CDR3 DNA, CDR3 protein. A D gene is named only where the DNA matches it firmly. The size entry is marked missing in some rows and otherwise reads once, few, many or a size class.

>TRBD2|TRBJ2-1|TRBV6-1|NA
TGTGCCAGCAGTGAATTTTCGGGGGGGCCCTACAATGAGCAGTTCTTC
CASSEFSGGPYNEQFF
>NA|TRBJ2-5|TRBV12-3/TRBV12-4|NA
TGTGCCAGCAGCCAGGGGTTGGGGAATAGGGAGACCCAGTACTTC
CASSQGLGNRETQYF
>TRBD2|TRBJ2-1|TRBV7-6|many
TGTGCCAGCAGCTTAGGCGGGGGAACCTACAATGAGCAGTTCTTC
CASSLGGGTYNEQFF
>TRBD1|TRBJ2-5|TRBV6-5|few
TGTGCCAGCAGTTCGACAGGGCCTGAGACCCAGTACTTC
CASSSTGPETQYF
>TRBD1|TRBJ2-7|TRBV7-8|few
TGTGCCAGCAGCTTAGCGTACCAGGGGGCTTTCGAGCAGTACTTC
CASSLAYQGAFEQYF
>TRBD2|TRBJ2-1|TRBV7-9|many
TGTGCCAGCAGCTTAGCGGTCCCAAGGGAGGGGCAGTTCTTC
CASSLAVPREGQFF
>NA|TRBJ1-1|TRBV5-1|few
TGCGCCAGCAGCTTGGCCAGCGGTTGGGGGATGAACACTGAAGCTTTCTTT
CASSLASGWGMNTEAFF
>TRBD2|TRBJ2-7|TRBV20-1|NA
TGCAGTGCTAGTGTAGCGGGGGGAAACTACGAGCAGTACTTC
CSASVAGGNYEQYF
>TRBD1|TRBJ2-7|TRBV5-1|few
TGCGCCAGCAGCTTGGTTACAGGGGTGGCCTACGAGCAGTACTTC
CASSLVTGVAYEQYF
>NA|TRBJ2-2|TRBV7-2|few
TGTGCCAGCAGCGCGGACTACAACACCGGGGAGCTGTTTTTT
CASSADYNTGELFF
>TRBD2|TRBJ2-7|TRBV6-1|many
TGTGCCAGCAGTGCCACTAGCGGGGGGGTGGTGTTTCGGGACGAGCAGTACTTC
CASSATSGGVVFRDEQYF
>NA|TRBJ1-4|TRBV7-9|few
TGTGCCAGCAGCTTACCGACAGGACTGGATGAAAAACTGTTTTTT
CASSLPTGLDEKLFF
>NA|TRBJ2-1|TRBV4-3|few
TGCGCCAGCAGCGGGAGAAGTGAGCAGTTCTTC
CASSGRSEQFF
>NA|TRBJ1-1|TRBV12-3/TRBV12-4|NA
TGTGCCAGCAGTTTAGGCAGGGTGGGGGTTGGCACTGAAGCTTTCTTT
CASSLGRVGVGTEAFF
>NA|TRBJ2-2|TRBV18|few
TGTGCCAGCTCACCAAGATTTGGAGAGGGGAAATCCGGGGAGCTGTTTTTT
CASSPRFGEGKSGELFF
>NA|TRBJ2-2|TRBV5-1|NA
TGCGCCAGCAGCCCATCGGACAGCCCCACCGGGGAGCTGTTTTTT
CASSPSDSPTGELFF
>TRBD2|TRBJ2-7|TRBV11-1|NA
TGTGCCAGCAGCTCGTCCCCCCAGCTAGCGGCGAGCTCCTACGAGCAGTACTTC
CASSSSPQLAASSYEQYF
>NA|TRBJ2-1|TRBV7-9|NA
TGTGCCAGCAGTAGAGGAGTCTACAATGAGCAGTTCTTC
CASSRGVYNEQFF
>NA|TRBJ2-3|TRBV25-1|NA
TGTGCCAGCACTCCCATTTCGGGGAGGCCAGATACGCAGTATTTT
CASTPISGRPDTQYF
>TRBD1|TRBJ1-5|TRBV10-3|few
TGTGCCATCAGGGGACAGCTCAATCAGCCCCAGCATTTT
CAIRGQLNQPQHF
>NA|TRBJ2-7|TRBV3-1|many
TGTGCCAGCAGCCTTGGAGGGGGTTACGAGCAGTACTTC
CASSLGGGYEQYF
>NA|TRBJ2-3|TRBV5-6|many
TGTGCCAGCAGCCAGCAGGCAGATACGCAGTATTTT
CASSQQADTQYF
>TRBD1|TRBJ1-1|TRBV6-4|few
TGTGCCAGCAGTGACTCGAAACAGGGGGGCACTGAAGCTTTCTTT
CASSDSKQGGTEAFF
>NA|TRBJ2-1|TRBV6-4|many
TGTGCCAGCAGTGACTCGCCTAGCTCTACCGACTTC
CASSDSPSSTDF
>NA|TRBJ1-4|TRBV4-3|NA
TGCGCCAGCAGCCTTCAAGGTCGGTCAGACGCAACTAATGAAAAACTGCTTTTT
CASSLQGRSDATNEKLLF
>NA|TRBJ2-6|TRBV4-3|NA
TGCGCCAGCAGCCAAGATCTTCTCTCTGGGGCCAACGTCCTGACTTTC
CASSQDLLSGANVLTF
>NA|TRBJ2-1|TRBV6-2/TRBV6-3|NA
TGTGCCAGCAGTTACTGGCTGATCAATGAGCAGTTCTTC
CASSYWLINEQFF
>TRBD1|TRBJ2-7|TRBV5-1|few
TGCGCCAGCAGGTCGGGACAGGGCTACGAGCAGTACTTC
CASRSGQGYEQYF
>NA|TRBJ2-4|TRBV12-3/TRBV12-4|once
TGTGCCGGCAGTATGTCATTAGCCAAAAACATTCAGTACTTC
CAGSMSLAKNIQYF
>TRBD2|TRBJ2-1|TRBV27|few
TGTGCCAGCAGCCGACTAGCGGGAGGGGACGATGAGCAGTTCTTC
CASSRLAGGDDEQFF
>NA|TRBJ2-6|TRBV15|NA
TGTGCCACCAGCGGGGGACTTGGGGCCAACGTCCTGACTTTC
CATSGGLGANVLTF
>NA|TRBJ2-3|TRBV9|NA
TGTGCCAGCAGCTCGGGACAAGACCCCACAGATACGCAGTATTTT
CASSSGQDPTDTQYF
>TRBD1|TRBJ2-7|TRBV20-1|many
TGCAGTGCTAGAGATCGGGGAACAGGGGGCTACGAGCAGTACTTC
CSARDRGTGGYEQYF
>NA|TRBJ1-5|TRBV27|few
TGTGCCAGCAGTTTCGGGGCCTCGGAGGCCCAGCATTTT
CASSFGASEAQHF
>NA|TRBJ2-7|TRBV4-1|NA
TGCGCCAGCAGCCAAGAGGAACAGGGTGGCGAGCAGTACTTC
CASSQEEQGGEQYF
>TRBD2|TRBJ2-7|TRBV7-9|many
TGTGCCAGCAGTTCGACTAGCGGGAGCTACGAGCAGTACTTC
CASSSTSGSYEQYF
>NA|TRBJ1-2|TRBV15|many
TGTGCCACCAGCTCCGAGGGGGGAAACTATGGCTACACCTTC
CATSSEGGNYGYTF